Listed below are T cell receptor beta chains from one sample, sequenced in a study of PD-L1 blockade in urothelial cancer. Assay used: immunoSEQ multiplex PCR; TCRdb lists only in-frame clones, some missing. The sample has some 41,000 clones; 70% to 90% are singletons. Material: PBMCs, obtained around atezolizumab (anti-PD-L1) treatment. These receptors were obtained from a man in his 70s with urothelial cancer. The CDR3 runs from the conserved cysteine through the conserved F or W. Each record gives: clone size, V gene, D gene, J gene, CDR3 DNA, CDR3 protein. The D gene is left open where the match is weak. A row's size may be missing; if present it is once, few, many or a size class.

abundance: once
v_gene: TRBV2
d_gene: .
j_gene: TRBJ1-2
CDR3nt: TGTGCCAGCAGGGCTCCGGACTTCCTCTATGGCTACACCTTC
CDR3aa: CASRAPDFLYGYTF

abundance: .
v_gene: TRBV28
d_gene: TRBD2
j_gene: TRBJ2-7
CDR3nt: TGTGCCAGCAGTCAATATGGGGTCGGGGGGTTTCCCTACGAGCAGTACTTC
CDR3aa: CASSQYGVGGFPYEQYF

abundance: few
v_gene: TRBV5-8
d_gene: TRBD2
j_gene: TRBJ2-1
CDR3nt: TGTGCCAGCAGCTTAGCAGGACTAGCGGGAGGGAGTGAGCAGTTCTTC
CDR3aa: CASSLAGLAGGSEQFF

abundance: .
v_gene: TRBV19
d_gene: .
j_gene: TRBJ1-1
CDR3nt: TGTGCCAGTAGTATAGGCCCCGCCGGTAGCGAAGCTTTCTTT
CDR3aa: CASSIGPAGSEAFF

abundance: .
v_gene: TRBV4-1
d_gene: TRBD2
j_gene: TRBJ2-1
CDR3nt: TGCGCCAGCAGCCCGGGACTAGCGGGGAACAATGAGCAGTTCTTC
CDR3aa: CASSPGLAGNNEQFF

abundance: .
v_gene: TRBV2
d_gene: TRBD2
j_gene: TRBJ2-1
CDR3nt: TGTGCCAGCTGTGGGACTAGCGGGCATCCCGAGCAGTTCTTC
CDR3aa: CASCGTSGHPEQFF

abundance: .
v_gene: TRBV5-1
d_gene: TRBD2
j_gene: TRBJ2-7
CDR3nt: TGCGCCAGCAGCCCGGGAGGGAGGGAGGGCCCCGAGCAGTACTTC
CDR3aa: CASSPGGREGPEQYF

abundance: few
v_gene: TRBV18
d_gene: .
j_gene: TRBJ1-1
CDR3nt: TGTGCCAGCTCACCGGGGCGGGATACGAACACTGAAGCTTTCTTT
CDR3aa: CASSPGRDTNTEAFF

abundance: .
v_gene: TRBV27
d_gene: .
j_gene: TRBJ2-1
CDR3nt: TGTGCCAGCATGGGGGCGGGAGTGTACAATGAGCAGTTCTTC
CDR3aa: CASMGAGVYNEQFF

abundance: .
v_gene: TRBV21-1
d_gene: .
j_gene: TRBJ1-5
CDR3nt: TGTGCCAGCAGCGGCAGGGTGGGAAGTCAGCCCCAGCATTTT
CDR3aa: CASSGRVGSQPQHF

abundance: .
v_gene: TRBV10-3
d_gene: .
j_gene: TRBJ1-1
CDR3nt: TGTGCCATCAGTGGTCGTGAGGGCTTCTCTGAAGCTTTCTTT
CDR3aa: CAISGREGFSEAFF

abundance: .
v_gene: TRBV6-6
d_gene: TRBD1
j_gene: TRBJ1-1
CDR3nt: TGTGCCAGCAGTCTGACAGGGGCGGACACTGAAGCTTTCTTT
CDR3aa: CASSLTGADTEAFF

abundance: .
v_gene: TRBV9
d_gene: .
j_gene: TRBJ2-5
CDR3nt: TGTGCCAGCAGCGTAGACCTAGTCTATGAGACCCAGTACTTC
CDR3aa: CASSVDLVYETQYF

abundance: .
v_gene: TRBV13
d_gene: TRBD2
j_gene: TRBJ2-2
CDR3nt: TGTGCCAGCACCGGGGGGGTCACTGAGAACACCGGGGAGCTGTTTTTT
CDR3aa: CASTGGVTENTGELFF

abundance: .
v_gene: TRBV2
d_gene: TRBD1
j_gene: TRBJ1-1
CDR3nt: TGTGCCAGCGGGGGCGCACAGGGGGTCCCTGAAGCTTTCTTT
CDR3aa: CASGGAQGVPEAFF

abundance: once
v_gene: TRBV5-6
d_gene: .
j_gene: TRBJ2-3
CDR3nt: TGTGCCAGCAGCCCCATCTCTAGCCACGGCATCTACGTATTT
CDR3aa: CASSPISSHGIYVF

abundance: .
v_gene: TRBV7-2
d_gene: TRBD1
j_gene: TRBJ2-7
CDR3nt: TGTGCCAGCAGCGTTAGGACAGGGGATAGCTACGAGCAGTACTTC
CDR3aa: CASSVRTGDSYEQYF

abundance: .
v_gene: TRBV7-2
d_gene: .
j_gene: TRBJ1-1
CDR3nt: TGTGCCAGCAGCCGAGGGGGGGCAGTGGAAACTGAAGCTTTCTTT
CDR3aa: CASSRGGAVETEAFF

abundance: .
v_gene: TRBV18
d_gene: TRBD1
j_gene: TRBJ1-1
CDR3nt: TGTGCCAGCTCACGACAGGGGGCTCCGGGCACTGAAGCTTTCTTT
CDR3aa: CASSRQGAPGTEAFF

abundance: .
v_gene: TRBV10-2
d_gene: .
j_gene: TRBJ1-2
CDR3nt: TGCGCCAGCAGTGATGCAGGGAATCCCTATGGCTACACCTTC
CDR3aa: CASSDAGNPYGYTF

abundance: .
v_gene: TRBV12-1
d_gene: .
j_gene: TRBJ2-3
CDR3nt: TGTGCCAGCAGCGCAGAAATCTGGGCAGTCACAGATACGCAGTATTTT
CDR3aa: CASSAEIWAVTDTQYF

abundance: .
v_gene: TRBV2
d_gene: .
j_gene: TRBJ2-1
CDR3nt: TGTGCCAGTCGGAAGGGGACAAAGACCTACAATGAGCAGTTCTTC
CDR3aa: CASRKGTKTYNEQFF

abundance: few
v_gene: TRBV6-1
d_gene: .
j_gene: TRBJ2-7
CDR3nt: TGTGCCAGCAGTGAACAGGGTTTGCTCTCCGAGCAGTACTTC
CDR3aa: CASSEQGLLSEQYF

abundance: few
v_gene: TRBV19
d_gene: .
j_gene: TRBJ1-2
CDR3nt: TGTGCCAGTAGTCCACGGGGTTTGAGCTACACCTTC
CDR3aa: CASSPRGLSYTF

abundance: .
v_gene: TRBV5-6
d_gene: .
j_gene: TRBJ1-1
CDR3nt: TGTGCCAGCAGCTTCAAGCTCTTGAACACTGAAGCTTTCTTT
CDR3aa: CASSFKLLNTEAFF

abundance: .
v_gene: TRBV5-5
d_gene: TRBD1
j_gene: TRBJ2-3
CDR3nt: TGTGCCAGCAGGGACCGGGACAGTCGTGATACGCAGTATTTT
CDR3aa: CASRDRDSRDTQYF

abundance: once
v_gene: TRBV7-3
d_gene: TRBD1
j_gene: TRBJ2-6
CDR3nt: TGTGCCAGCAGTCAGACAGGGACTGGGGCCAACGTCCTGACTTTC
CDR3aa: CASSQTGTGANVLTF

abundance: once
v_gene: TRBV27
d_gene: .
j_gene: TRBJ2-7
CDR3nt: TGTGCCAGCAGTTGGGCCGGGACTCCAAGCTCCTACGAGCAGTACTTC
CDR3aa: CASSWAGTPSSYEQYF

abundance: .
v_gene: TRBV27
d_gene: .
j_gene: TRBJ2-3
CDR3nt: TGTGCCAGCAGCCAGCCTGGTAGCGGCACAGATACGCAGTATTTT
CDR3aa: CASSQPGSGTDTQYF

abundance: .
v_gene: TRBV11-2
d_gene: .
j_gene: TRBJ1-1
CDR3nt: TGTGCCAGCAGCCCTCAGGACACTGAAGCTTTCTTT
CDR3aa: CASSPQDTEAFF

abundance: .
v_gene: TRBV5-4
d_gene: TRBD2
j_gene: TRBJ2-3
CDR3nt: TGTGCCAGCAGCTATGGACTAGCGGGAAGCACAGATACGCAGTATTTT
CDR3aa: CASSYGLAGSTDTQYF

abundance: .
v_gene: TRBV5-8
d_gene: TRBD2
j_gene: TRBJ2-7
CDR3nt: TGTGCCAGCAGCGTGTTACTAGCGGGAGGTAACGAGCAGTACTTC
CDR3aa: CASSVLLAGGNEQYF

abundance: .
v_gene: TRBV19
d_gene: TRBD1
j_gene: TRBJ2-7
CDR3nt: TGTGCCAGTACCCAGGGACAGGGAAGCTCCTACGAGCAGTACTTC
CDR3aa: CASTQGQGSSYEQYF

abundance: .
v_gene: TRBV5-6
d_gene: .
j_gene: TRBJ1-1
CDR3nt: TGTGCCAGCAGCTGGGGACTCCAAACTGAAGCTTTCTTT
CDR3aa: CASSWGLQTEAFF

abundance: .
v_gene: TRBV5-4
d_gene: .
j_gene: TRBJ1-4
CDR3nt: TGTGCCAGCAGCTCCACCGGCCTCAGGTCCAATGAAAAACTGTTTTTT
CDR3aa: CASSSTGLRSNEKLFF

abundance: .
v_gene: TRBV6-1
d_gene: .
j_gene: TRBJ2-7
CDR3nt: TGTGCCAGCGGCAACTCCTACGAGCAGTACTTC
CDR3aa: CASGNSYEQYF

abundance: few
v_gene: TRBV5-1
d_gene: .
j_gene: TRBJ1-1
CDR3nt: TGCGCCAGCAGCTCAAACAGGGCAGTGGGGAACACTGAAGCTTTCTTT
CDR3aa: CASSSNRAVGNTEAFF

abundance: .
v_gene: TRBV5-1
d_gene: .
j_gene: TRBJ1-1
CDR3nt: TGCGCCAGCAGCCCAGGGATCAACACTGAAGCTTTCTTT
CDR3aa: CASSPGINTEAFF

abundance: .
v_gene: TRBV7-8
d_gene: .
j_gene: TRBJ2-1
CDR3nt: TGTGCCAGCAGCTTAGGGAGCTGGAATGAGCAGTTCTTC
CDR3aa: CASSLGSWNEQFF

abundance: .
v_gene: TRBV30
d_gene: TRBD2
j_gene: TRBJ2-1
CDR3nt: TGTGCCTGGAGGCGACTAGCGGGGACCAATGAGCAGTTCTTC
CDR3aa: CAWRRLAGTNEQFF

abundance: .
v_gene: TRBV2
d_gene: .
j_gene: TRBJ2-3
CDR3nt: TGTGCCGGCTCTCCCGGCAGGGGACCGGGTACGCAGTATTTT
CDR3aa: CAGSPGRGPGTQYF

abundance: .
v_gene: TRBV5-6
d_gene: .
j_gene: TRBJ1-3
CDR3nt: TGTGCCAGCAGCTTGGCCGGACATACCTCTGGAAACACCATATATTTT
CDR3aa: CASSLAGHTSGNTIYF

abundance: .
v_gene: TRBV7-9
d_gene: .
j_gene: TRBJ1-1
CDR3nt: TGTGCCAGCAGCTTCTCGGGGGACACTGAAGCTTTCTTT
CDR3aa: CASSFSGDTEAFF

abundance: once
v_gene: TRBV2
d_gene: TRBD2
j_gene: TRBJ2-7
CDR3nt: TGTGCCAGCAGCGCCGGGACTAGCGGCCCCTACGAGCAGTACTTC
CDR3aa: CASSAGTSGPYEQYF

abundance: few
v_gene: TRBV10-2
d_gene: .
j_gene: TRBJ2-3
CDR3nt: TGCGCCAGCAGTGAGCAGGGAGGTCCAGATACGCAGTATTTT
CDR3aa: CASSEQGGPDTQYF

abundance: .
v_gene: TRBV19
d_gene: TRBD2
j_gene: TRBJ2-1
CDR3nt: TGTGCCAGTAGTATCTCTAGCGGGACTTACAATGAGCAGTTCTTC
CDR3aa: CASSISSGTYNEQFF

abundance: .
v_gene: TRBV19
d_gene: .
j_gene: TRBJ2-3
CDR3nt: TGTGCCAGTAGCTTAGGACTAGGGGGATGGCGCGCAGATACGCAGTATTTT
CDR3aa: CASSLGLGGWRADTQYF

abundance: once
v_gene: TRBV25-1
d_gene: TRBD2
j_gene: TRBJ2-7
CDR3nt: TGTGCCAGCTCTCCGAGTGCGTGGCTAGCGGGAATGGACGAGCAGTACTTC
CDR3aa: CASSPSAWLAGMDEQYF

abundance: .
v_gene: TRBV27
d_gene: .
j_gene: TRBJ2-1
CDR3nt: TGTGCCAGCAGGGATCCCCGACAGCGAAGCTCCTACAATGAGCAGTTCTTC
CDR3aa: CASRDPRQRSSYNEQFF

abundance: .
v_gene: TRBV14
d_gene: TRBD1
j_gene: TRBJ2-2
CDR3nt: TGTGCCAGCAGCCAAGACCCCAGGGGGTCCAGCACCGGGGAGCTGTTTTTT
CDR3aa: CASSQDPRGSSTGELFF